This TCR beta chain was recorded in a study of Siglec-9 on CD8 T cells in melanoma. Concerning this clone itself: Its antigen is not known.

Assay used: immunoSEQ multiplex PCR; TCRdb lists only in-frame clones, some missing. The repertoire holds around 39,000 clones, with about 86% as singletons. The V gene lost 5 bases and the J gene lost 7 bases, with 24 bases spanning the gap. The CDR3 has 16 residues. Looked up from germline, CDR1 is SQVTM and CDR2 is ANQGSEA. Study-level points and caveats: An effector memory CD8+ T-cell subset seemingly accumulating in melanoma was reportedly marked and regulated by Siglec-9.

The chain joins TRBV29-1 to TRBJ2-4; D may be TRBD1 or TRBD2 (5 bases each). The TCR sequence derives from a human donor in good health. Sample: Siglec-9- CD8+ T cells sorted from blood. In DNA form, the CDR3 reads TGCAGCGTTCGGGGAACGCTGGGGGTAATGGGGAACATTCAGTACTTC. The encoded protein is CSVRGTLGVMGNIQYF.